These T cell receptor beta chains were read from a single sample in a study of regulatory T cells in long-lasting Graves disease. TCRdb passed the multiplex PCR reads through MiXCR, listing each CDR3 protein once. The sample shows approximately 400,000 distinct CDR3 sequences, under 15% of them seen only once. The same sample was also used in a study of T cells in Graves' hyperthyroidism and ophthalmopathy.

The sample was peripheral blood mononuclear cells (PBMCs), taken at new diagnosis, from a patient treated with antithyroid drugs. The source of these receptors is a woman aged 30 to 39 with Graves disease. Both conserved end residues are part of each CDR3. The order of the fields is V gene, clone size, D gene, J gene, CDR3 DNA, CDR3 protein. D genes are given only for firm matches. A clone size is listed for some rows: how often the clone was seen (once, few, many), or a class if it is expanded.

>TRBV28|many|.|TRBJ1-1
TGTGCCAGCAGAGCCCCAGGGAATCTTCATCAGGCTTTCTTT
CASRAPGNLHQAFF
>TRBV20-1|many|.|TRBJ2-1
TGCAGTGCTAGACCCTACGGACTTTTAAGCTCCTACAATGAGCAGTTCTTC
CSARPYGLLSSYNEQFF
>TRBV24-1|once|TRBD1|TRBJ2-1
TGTGCCACCAGTGATCCCGGGACAGGGGGATTCAATGAGCAGTTCTTC
CATSDPGTGGFNEQFF
>TRBV6-4|many|.|TRBJ2-1
TGTGCCAGCAGTGACTCGGCGGGGAGGATGGATGAGCAGTTCTTC
CASSDSAGRMDEQFF
>TRBV4-1|.|.|TRBJ2-7
TGCGCCAGCAGCCCCGCGGGACCCCTCAACGAGCAGTACTTC
CASSPAGPLNEQYF
>TRBV20-1|many|TRBD1|TRBJ2-7
TGCAGTGCTAGAGCCCGAACAGGGGCCGCAGTGTACGAGCAGTACTTC
CSARARTGAAVYEQYF
>TRBV28|many|.|TRBJ1-4
TGTGCCAGCAGAGAGGGGGGGTTGACTGAAAAACTGTTTTTT
CASREGGLTEKLFF
>TRBV28|many|.|TRBJ2-3
TGTGCCAGCAGTTTCCCCGGGGGCGGGAGAGGTTCGGATACGCAGTATTTT
CASSFPGGGRGSDTQYF
>TRBV7-3|many|TRBD2|TRBJ2-6
TGTGCCAGCAGCCTCTCTAGCGGGAGGGCAACCGGGGCCAACGTCCTGACTTTC
CASSLSSGRATGANVLTF
>TRBV20-1|many|.|TRBJ2-2
TGCAGTGCTACCGGGACACAGAACACCGGGGAGCTGTTTTTT
CSATGTQNTGELFF
>TRBV20-1|many|TRBD2|TRBJ2-1
TGCAGTGCTAGTGAACTAGCGGGGTTAGAGGACAATGAGCAGTTCTTC
CSASELAGLEDNEQFF
>TRBV2|many|.|TRBJ1-2
TGTGCCAGCAGTCAATCGGGGCCGGCCCGCTATGGCTACACCTTC
CASSQSGPARYGYTF
>TRBV19|.|TRBD2|TRBJ2-3
TGTGCCAGTAGTCCCCGAAGAGTAGCGGGTTCCACAGATACGCAGTATTTT
CASSPRRVAGSTDTQYF
>TRBV10-3|many|TRBD1|TRBJ1-5
TGTGCCATCAGTCCCACCGGGACAGGAACCCATCAGCCCCAGCATTTT
CAISPTGTGTHQPQHF
>TRBV12-3/TRBV12-4|many|.|TRBJ2-1
TGTGCCAGCAGTTCACAAGTCTACAATGAGCAGTTCTTC
CASSSQVYNEQFF
>TRBV19|many|.|TRBJ2-7
TGTGCCAGTAGTCCCTCGGGATTGGGCTACGAGCAGTACTTC
CASSPSGLGYEQYF
>TRBV15|many|TRBD1|TRBJ2-7
TGTGCCACCAGCAGAGTCTCGTGGGACAGGGGGACCTACGAGCAGTACTTC
CATSRVSWDRGTYEQYF
>TRBV11-2|many|.|TRBJ1-1
TGTGCCAGCAGCTTAAACCCTGGCGCTGAAGCTTTCTTT
CASSLNPGAEAFF
>TRBV6-5|.|.|TRBJ1-5
TGTGCCAGCAGTTATACAGGGAATCAGCCCCAGCATTTT
CASSYTGNQPQHF
>TRBV5-5|many|.|TRBJ1-2
TGTGCCAGCAGTGGGGGGGGCGGCTATGGCTACACCTTC
CASSGGGGYGYTF
>TRBV7-6|many|.|TRBJ2-1
TGTGCCAGCAGCCCCGGGCGGGACAATGAGCAGTTCTTC
CASSPGRDNEQFF
>TRBV5-1|few|TRBD1|TRBJ1-1
TGCGCCAGCAGCCATAGGGACAGTTACACTGAAGCTTTCTTT
CASSHRDSYTEAFF
>TRBV10-2|many|TRBD2|TRBJ2-2
TGCGCCAGCAGGGCTAGCGGCACCGGGGAGCTGTTTTTT
CASRASGTGELFF
>TRBV6-5|many|TRBD2|TRBJ2-1
TGTGCCAGCAGTTACTCGATTGGACTAGCGGGAGAAAATGAGCAGTTCTTC
CASSYSIGLAGENEQFF
>TRBV4-1|.|TRBD2|TRBJ2-1
TGCGCCAGCAGCCAAAGTAGCGGGTCCGCTAATGAGCAGTTCTTC
CASSQSSGSANEQFF
>TRBV5-1|many|TRBD2|TRBJ2-1
TGCGCCAGCAGCTTCGGCGGACTAGCGGTTAATGAGGCGGCGCAGTTCTTC
CASSFGGLAVNEAAQFF
>TRBV7-2|.|.|TRBJ1-1
TGTGCCAGCAGCCCCGCCTTCACAGGGATGAACACTGAAGCTTTCTTT
CASSPAFTGMNTEAFF
>TRBV5-1|few|.|TRBJ1-5
TGCGCCAGCAGCTTGTTCCCCCCCGGGTTTGATAGCAATCAGCCCCAGCATTTT
CASSLFPPGFDSNQPQHF
>TRBV7-6|.|.|TRBJ2-7
TGTGCCAGCAGCTTAGACGGACAGCTCTACGAGCAGTACTTC
CASSLDGQLYEQYF
>TRBV19|few|TRBD1|TRBJ1-2
TGTGCCAGTAGTAGAGAAGGAGGAACGGGACAGGGACATGGCTACACCTTC
CASSREGGTGQGHGYTF
>TRBV2|many|TRBD1|TRBJ2-5
TGTGCCAGCAGACAGGGGGCAGTGGAGACCCAGTACTTC
CASRQGAVETQYF
>TRBV24-1|many|.|TRBJ1-1
TGTGCCACCAGTCAACAGGGTGGCGGAGAGGCATTCTTT
CATSQQGGGEAFF
>TRBV30|.|.|TRBJ1-3
TGTGCCTGGACCCCCCTTTCGGGAAACACCATATATTTT
CAWTPLSGNTIYF
>TRBV6-2/TRBV6-3|.|TRBD2|TRBJ2-1
TGTGCCAGCAGTTTCCCAACCGACAGCGGGGAGCCAGGGACCTACTACAATGAGCAGTTCTTC
CASSFPTDSGEPGTYYNEQFF